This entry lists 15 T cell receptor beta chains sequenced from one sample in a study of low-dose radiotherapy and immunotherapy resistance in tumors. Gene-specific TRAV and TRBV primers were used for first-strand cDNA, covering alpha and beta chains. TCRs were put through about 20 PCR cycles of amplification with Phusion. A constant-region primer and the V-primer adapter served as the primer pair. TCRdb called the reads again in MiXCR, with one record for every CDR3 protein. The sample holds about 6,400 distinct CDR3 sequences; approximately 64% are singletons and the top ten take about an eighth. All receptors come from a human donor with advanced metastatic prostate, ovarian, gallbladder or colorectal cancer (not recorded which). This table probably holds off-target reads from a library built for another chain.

CDR3 nucleotide sequence: TGTGCCAGCAGCTTAGGTGGGGCCGTGCAGTTCTTC. Translated: CASSLGGAVQFF. This rearrangement joins TRBV11-2 to TRBJ2-1, with a tentative D call TRBD1 (5 bases). The V gene's germline CDR1 is SGHAT and CDR2 FQNNGV. This CDR3 is built from 12 residues. With 1 base removed from V and 12 bases from J, the gap between germline ends came to 10 bases.

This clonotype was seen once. The CDR3 loop reads CASSSRRYQETQYF. In DNA form, the CDR3 reads TGTGCCAGCAGTTCCCGCAGGTACCAAGAGACCCAGTACTTC. The V gene is TRBV28, the J gene TRBJ2-5; no clear D. The germline V gene has CDR1 MDHEN and CDR2 SYDVKM. Trimming took 4 bases from V and 0 from J, leaving 9 bases between them. This CDR3 is 14 amino acids long.

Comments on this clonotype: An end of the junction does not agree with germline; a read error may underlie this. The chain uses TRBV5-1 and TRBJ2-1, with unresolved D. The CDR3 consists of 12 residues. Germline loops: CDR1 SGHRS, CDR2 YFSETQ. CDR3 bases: TGCGCCAGCAGAGGAACCGACAATGAGCAGTCCTTC. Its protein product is CASRGTDNEQSF.

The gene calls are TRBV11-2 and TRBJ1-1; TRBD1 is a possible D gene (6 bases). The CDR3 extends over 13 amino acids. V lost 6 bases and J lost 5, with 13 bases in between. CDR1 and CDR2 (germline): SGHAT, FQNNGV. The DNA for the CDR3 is TGTGCCAGCAGGGAAACAGGGAGGACTGAAGCTTTCTTT. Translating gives CASRETGRTEAFF.

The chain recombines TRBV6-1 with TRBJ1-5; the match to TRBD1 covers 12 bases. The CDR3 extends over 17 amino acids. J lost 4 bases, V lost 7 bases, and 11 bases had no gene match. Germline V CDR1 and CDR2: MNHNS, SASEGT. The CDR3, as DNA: TGTGCCAGCAACCCTCAACCGGGACAGGGGGCAAATCAGCCCCAGCATTTT. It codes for CASNPQPGQGANQPQHF.

CDR3 sequence: CASSWGQGLTDTQYF. The CDR3 bases are TGTGCCAGCAGCTGGGGACAGGGGCTGACAGATACGCAGTATTTT. The gene calls are TRBV3-1 and TRBJ2-3; 10 bases fit TRBD1. J was trimmed by 3 bases and V by 5 bases; bases with no gene match: 5. The CDR3 runs to 15 residues. Germline-derived CDR1 and CDR2 are LGHDT and YNNKEL (reference sequence).

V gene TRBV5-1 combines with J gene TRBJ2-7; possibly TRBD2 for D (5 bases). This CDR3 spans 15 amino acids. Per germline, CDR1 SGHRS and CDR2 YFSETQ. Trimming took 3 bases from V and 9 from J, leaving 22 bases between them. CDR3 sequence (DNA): TGCGCCAGCAGCTCGATACTATTTACACGAGAGGGGCAGTACTTC. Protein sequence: CASSSILFTREGQYF.

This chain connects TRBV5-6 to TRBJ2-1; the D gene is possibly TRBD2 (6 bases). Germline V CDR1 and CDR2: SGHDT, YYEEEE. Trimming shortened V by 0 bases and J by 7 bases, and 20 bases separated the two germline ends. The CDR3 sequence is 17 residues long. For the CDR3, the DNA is TGTGCCAGCAGCTTGGGGGATGCGGGGCCGCCCTTAAATGAGCAGTTCTTC. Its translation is CASSLGDAGPPLNEQFF.

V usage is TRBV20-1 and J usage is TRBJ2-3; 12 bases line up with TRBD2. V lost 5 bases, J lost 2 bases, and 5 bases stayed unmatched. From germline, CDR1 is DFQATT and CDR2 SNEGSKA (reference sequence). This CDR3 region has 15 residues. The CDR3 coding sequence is TGCAGTGCTCCAGGACTAGCGGGGTACACAGATACGCAGTATTTT. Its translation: CSAPGLAGYTDTQYF.

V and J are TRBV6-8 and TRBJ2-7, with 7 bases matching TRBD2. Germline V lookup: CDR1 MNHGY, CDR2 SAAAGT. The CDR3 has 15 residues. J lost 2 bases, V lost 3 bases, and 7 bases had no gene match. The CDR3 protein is CASSYSQRGTYEQYF. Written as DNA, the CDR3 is TGTGCCAGCAGTTATTCCCAGCGGGGAACCTACGAGCAGTACTTC.

This CDR3 is CASSPDGGQPQHF. CDR3 DNA sequence: TGTGCCAGCTCACCAGACGGGGGTCAGCCCCAGCATTTT. The chain has TRBV18 and TRBJ1-5, with D possibly being TRBD1 (5 bases). Germline CDR1 is KGHSH and CDR2 is LQKENI. This CDR3 is built from 13 residues. The V end lost 2 bases, the J end lost 6 bases, and 8 bases lay between the germline ends.

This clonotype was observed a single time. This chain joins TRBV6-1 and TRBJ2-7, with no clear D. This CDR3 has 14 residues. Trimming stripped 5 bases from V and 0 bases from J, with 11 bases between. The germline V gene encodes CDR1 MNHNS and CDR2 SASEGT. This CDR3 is CASSTERFSYEQYF. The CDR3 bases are TGTGCCAGCAGTACGGAGAGGTTCTCCTACGAGCAGTACTTC.

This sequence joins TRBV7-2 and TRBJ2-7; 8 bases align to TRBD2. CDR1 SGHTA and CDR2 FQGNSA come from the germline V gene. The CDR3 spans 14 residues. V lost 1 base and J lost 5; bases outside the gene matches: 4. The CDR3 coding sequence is TGTGCCAGCAGCTTAGTCCGGACTAGCCACGAGCAGTACTTC. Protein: CASSLVRTSHEQYF.

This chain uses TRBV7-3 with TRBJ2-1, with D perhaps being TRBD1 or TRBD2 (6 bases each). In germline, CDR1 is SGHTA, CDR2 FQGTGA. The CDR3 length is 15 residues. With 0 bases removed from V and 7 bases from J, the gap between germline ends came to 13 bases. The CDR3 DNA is TGTGCCAGCAGCTTAACGGGGGCGGGGAGGAATGAGCAGTTCTTC. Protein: CASSLTGAGRNEQFF. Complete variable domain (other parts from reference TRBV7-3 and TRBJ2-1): GAGVSQTPSNKVTEKGKYVELRCDPISGHTALYWYRQSLGQGPEFLIYFQGTGAADDSGLPNDRFFAVRPEGSVSTLKIQRTERGDSAVYLCASSLTGAGRNEQFFGPGTRLTVL.

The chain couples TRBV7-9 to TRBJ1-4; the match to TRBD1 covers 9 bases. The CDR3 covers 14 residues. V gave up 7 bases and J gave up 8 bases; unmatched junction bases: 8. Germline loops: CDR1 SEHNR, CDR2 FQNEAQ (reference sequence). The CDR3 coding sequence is TGTGCCAGCACCCCGGGACAGGGAGACGAAAAACTGTTTTTT. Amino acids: CASTPGQGDEKLFF. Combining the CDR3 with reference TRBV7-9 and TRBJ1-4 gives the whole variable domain DTGVSQNPRHKITKRGQNVTFRCDPISEHNRLYWYRQTLGQGPEFLTYFQNEAQLEKSRLLSDRFSAERPKGSFSTLEIQRTEQGDSAMYLCASTPGQGDEKLFFGSGTQLSVL.